This T cell receptor (beta chain) stems from a study of blood T cell repertoires in COVID-19. As for the study in general: COVID-19 samples, acute and convalescent, were from the United States, Italy and Spain. PBMCs, B-cell-depleted T cells, or T cells provided the cDNA or gDNA that made up the material.

In the original workflow: Estimation of nucleated cell counts relied on the amplification of reference gene primers. The protocol was immunoSEQ multiplex PCR, while the TCRdb copy is restricted to in-frame clones and leaves out a portion. Clonal size and the V and J genes are those of that table, whereas D and trimming came from the DNA. The sample includes 200,000 or so clones, about 84% of them seen just once. Germline V gene lookup returns CDR1 SGHAT and CDR2 FQNNGV. The CDR3 extends over 13 amino acids. Trimming took off 2 bases at V and 2 bases at J, with 6 bases between the two ends. The rearrangement joins TRBV11-2 to TRBJ1-2, with a possible D match to TRBD1 (5 bases). Specimen: peripheral blood. The sequence derives from a woman in her 30s with acute or convalescent COVID-19. CDR3: CASSLYRNYGYTF. The CDR3 nucleotides read TGTGCCAGCAGCTTATACAGGAACTATGGCTACACCTTC.